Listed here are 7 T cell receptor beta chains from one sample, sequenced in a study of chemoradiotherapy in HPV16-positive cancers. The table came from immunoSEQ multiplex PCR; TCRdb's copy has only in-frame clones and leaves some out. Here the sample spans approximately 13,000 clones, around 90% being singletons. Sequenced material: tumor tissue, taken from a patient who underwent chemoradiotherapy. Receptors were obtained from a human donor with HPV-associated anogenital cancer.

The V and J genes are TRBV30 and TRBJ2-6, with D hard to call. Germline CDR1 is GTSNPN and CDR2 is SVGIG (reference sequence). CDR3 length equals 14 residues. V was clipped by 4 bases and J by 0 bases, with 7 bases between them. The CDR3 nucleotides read TGTGCCTGGACCTGGAACTCTGGGGCCAACGTCCTGACTTTC. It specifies CAWTWNSGANVLTF. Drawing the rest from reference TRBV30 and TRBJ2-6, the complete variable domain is SQTIHQWPATLVQPVGSPLSLECTVEGTSNPNLYWYRQAAGRGLQLLFYSVGIGQISSEVPQNLSASRPQDRQFILSSKKLLLSDSGFYLCAWTWNSGANVLTFGAGSRLTVL.

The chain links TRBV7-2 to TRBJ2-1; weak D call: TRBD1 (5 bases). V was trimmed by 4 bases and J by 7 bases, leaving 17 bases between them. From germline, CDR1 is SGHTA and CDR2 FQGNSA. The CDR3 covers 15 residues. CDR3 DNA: TGTGCCAGCAGCTCCAAGACAGTTCCAGGGAATGAGCAGTTCTTC. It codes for CASSSKTVPGNEQFF. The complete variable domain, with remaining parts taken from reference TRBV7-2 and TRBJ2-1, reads GAGVSQSPSNKVTEKGKDVELRCDPISGHTALYWYRQSLGQGLEFLIYFQGNSAPDKSGLPSDRFSAERTGGSVSTLTIQRTQQEDSAVYLCASSSKTVPGNEQFFGPGTRLTVL.

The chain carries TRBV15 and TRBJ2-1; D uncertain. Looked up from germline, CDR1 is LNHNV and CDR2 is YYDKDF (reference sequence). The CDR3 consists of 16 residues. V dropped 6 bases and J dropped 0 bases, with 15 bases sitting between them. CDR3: CATRIGDQVSYNEQFF. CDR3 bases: TGTGCCACCAGAATCGGAGACCAGGTCTCCTACAATGAGCAGTTCTTC.

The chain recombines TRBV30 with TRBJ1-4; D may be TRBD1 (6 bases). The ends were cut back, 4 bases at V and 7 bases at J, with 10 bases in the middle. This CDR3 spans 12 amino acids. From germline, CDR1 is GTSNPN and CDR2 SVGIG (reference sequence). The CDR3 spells CAWNRDGEKLFF. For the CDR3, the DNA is TGTGCCTGGAACAGGGACGGTGAAAAACTGTTTTTT.

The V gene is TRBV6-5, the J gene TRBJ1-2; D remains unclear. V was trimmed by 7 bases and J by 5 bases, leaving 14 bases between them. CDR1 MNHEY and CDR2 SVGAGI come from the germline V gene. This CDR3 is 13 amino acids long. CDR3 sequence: CASTPLLGYGYTF. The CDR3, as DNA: TGTGCCAGCACTCCCCTCCTCGGATATGGCTACACCTTC.

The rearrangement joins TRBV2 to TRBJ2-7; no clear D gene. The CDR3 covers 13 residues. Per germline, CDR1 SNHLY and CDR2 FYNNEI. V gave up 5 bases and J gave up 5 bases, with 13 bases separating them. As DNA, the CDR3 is TGTGCCAGCAGTCTCAACGGTGGCGACGAGCAGTACTTC. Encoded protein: CASSLNGGDEQYF.

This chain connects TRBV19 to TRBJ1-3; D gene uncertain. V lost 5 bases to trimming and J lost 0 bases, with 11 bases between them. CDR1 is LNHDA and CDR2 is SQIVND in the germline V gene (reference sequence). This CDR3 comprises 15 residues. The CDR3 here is CASSRRRLSGNTIYF. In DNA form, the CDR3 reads TGTGCCAGTAGTCGACGCAGGCTCTCTGGAAACACCATATATTTT.